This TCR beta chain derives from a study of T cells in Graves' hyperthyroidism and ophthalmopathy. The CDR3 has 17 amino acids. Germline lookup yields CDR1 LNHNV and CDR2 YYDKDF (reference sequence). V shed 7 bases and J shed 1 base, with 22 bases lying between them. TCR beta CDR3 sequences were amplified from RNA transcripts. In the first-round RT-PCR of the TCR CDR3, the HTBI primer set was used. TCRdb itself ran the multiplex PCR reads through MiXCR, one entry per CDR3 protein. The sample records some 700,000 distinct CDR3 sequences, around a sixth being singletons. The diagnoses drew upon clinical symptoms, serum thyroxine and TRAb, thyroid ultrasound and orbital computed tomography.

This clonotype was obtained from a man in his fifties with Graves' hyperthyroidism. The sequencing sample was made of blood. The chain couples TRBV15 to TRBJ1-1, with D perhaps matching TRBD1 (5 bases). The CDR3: CATTPGWGRARNTEAFF. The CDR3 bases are TGTGCCACCACCCCAGGATGGGGCAGGGCGAGGAACACTGAAGCTTTCTTT.